This T cell receptor beta chain appears in the sequencing data of a study of regulatory T cells in long-lasting Graves disease. The time point here: persistent/refractory GD, antithyroid drugs over 5 years with positive TRAb. Isolated PBMC RNA provided the starting material for the TCR library. Patients hailed from an endocrinology department in Xi'an, China. In its sample, this clonotype was seen many times. CDR1 ENHRY and CDR2 SYGVKD come from the germline V gene. The CDR3 consists of 15 residues. V trimming: 3 bases; J trimming: 3 bases; junction bases outside the gene matches: 6. Construction of the TCR beta libraries employed iRepertoire HTBI primers in conjunction with Arm-PCR of CDR3 regions. Each CDR3 protein is one row after TCRdb ran MiXCR on the multiplex PCR reads. The sample lists 500,000 to 800,000 distinct CDR3 sequences, 25% to 35% occurring once.

J is TRBJ2-7 and V is TRBV10-3, with 9 bases fitting TRBD1. The receptor's source is a female donor with Graves disease. Sequencing used peripheral blood mononuclear cells (PBMCs), obtained when the disease was refractory, from a patient treated with antithyroid drugs. The CDR3: CAISDRDRENYEQYF. The CDR3 DNA sequence: TGTGCCATCAGTGATAGGGACAGGGAAAACTACGAGCAGTACTTC.